Listed below are T cell receptor beta chains from one sample, sequenced in a study of control samples from healthy donors and cancer patients. Clones were sequenced by immunoSEQ multiplex PCR, and TCRdb holds only the in-frame ones, with some missing. In the table there are about 160,000 clones, about 95% of which are singletons. Material: PBMCs. Receptors originate from a man aged 60-69 years with colorectal cancer. CDR3s include the opening cysteine and the closing phenylalanine or tryptophan. The D gene is left open where the match is weak. Size tells how often a clone was seen (once, few, many) or the class of an expanded clone, and some rows leave it out.

TRBV2	TRBJ2-7	TRBD1	NA	TGTGCCAGCAGTGAGGGGACAGGGACCTACGAGCAGTACTTC	CASSEGTGTYEQYF
TRBV11-3	TRBJ2-3	NA	NA	TGTGCCAGCAGCTTAGGGGGCACGACGGGCACAGATACGCAGTATTTT	CASSLGGTTGTDTQYF
TRBV6-5	TRBJ2-7	NA	NA	TGTGCCAGCAGCCCCCAGGGGAAGGGGGACGAGCAGTACTTC	CASSPQGKGDEQYF
TRBV7-8	TRBJ1-5	TRBD1	NA	TGTGCCAGCAGCAGGGACAGGACACTCTCCAATCAGCCCCAGCATTTT	CASSRDRTLSNQPQHF
TRBV5-1	TRBJ2-5	NA	NA	TGCGCCAGCAGCCAGAGACTAGTTCAAGAGACCCAGTACTTC	CASSQRLVQETQYF
TRBV30	TRBJ1-5	TRBD1	NA	TGTGCCTGGAGGGGACAGGGTAATCAGCCCCAGCATTTT	CAWRGQGNQPQHF
TRBV19	TRBJ1-1	NA	once	TGTGCCAGTAGTAGCCGGGTGAACACTGAAGCTTTCTTT	CASSSRVNTEAFF
TRBV5-6	TRBJ1-5	NA	NA	TGTGCCAGCAGCTTGGTAGGTAGCAATCAGCCCCAGCATTTT	CASSLVGSNQPQHF
TRBV9	TRBJ1-4	TRBD1	NA	TGTGCCAGCAGCGGACAGGGGGCTCGGGAAAAACTGTTTTTT	CASSGQGAREKLFF
TRBV7-2	TRBJ1-1	NA	NA	TGTGCCAGCAGCTTAGGGGTGGGCACTGAAGCTTTCTTT	CASSLGVGTEAFF